Sequencing of this T cell receptor beta chain was carried out in a study of CD8 T cells in ankylosing spondylitis. A single record per CDR3 protein comes from TCRdb applying MiXCR to the 5' RACE reads. The repertoire holds some 200,000 distinct CDR3 sequences, with around 25% as singletons. Ten or more counts support this clonotype. Antigen: not known. Study results and caveats: The authors reported significant enrichment of disease-linked clones in matched ankylosing spondylitis synovial fluid.

In germline, CDR1 is DFQATT, CDR2 SNEGSKA (reference sequence). Trimming stripped 6 bases from V and 7 bases from J, with 9 bases between. The CDR3 is made up of 11 amino acids. The source material was blood, either unsorted or a sorted T cell fraction (not recorded which). This TCR was recovered from a male donor with ankylosing spondylitis or in good health (not recorded which). The rearrangement uses TRBV20-1 and TRBJ2-2; D gene unclear. The chain's CDR3 is CSAQQNGELFF. In DNA, the CDR3 is TGCAGTGCCCAGCAAAACGGGGAGCTGTTTTTT.